This T cell receptor beta chain was captured in a study of cytomegalovirus exposure and HLA in healthy donors. Germline CDR1 and CDR2: SGHTA and FQGTGA. The ends were cut back, 7 bases at V and 8 bases at J, with 20 bases in the middle. The CDR3 extends over 14 amino acids. Primers for the PCR totalled 60 Vbeta and 13 Jbeta. The method was immunoSEQ multiplex PCR; TCRdb's version includes in-frame clones alone and lacks a portion of them. This table has approximately 190,000 clones, roughly 87% appearing once. The chain couples TRBV7-3 to TRBJ1-2; no clear D gene. Material: PBMCs. This clonotype was obtained from a boy aged 2-9 years in good health and CMV-seronegative. The CDR3 here is CASKPSGAAAGYTF. Here the CDR3 DNA reads TGTGCCAGCAAACCCTCAGGAGCGGCTGCGGGCTACACCTTC.